This T cell receptor (beta chain) was observed in a study of graft-versus-host responses after intestinal transplantation. The overall study: Isolated intestinal, liver-intestinal, or multivisceral transplants had been given to the recipients. Points from the study as a whole: Early declines in HvG clones that occurred post-transplant were associated with peak circulating GvH clone levels. The presence of high graft-versus-host to host-versus-graft clonal ratios in allografts characterized patients with graft-donor T cell macrochimerism. Recipient bone marrow held GvH clones, some seen earlier in ileum or blood.

In the case of this clone: Its antigen remains unknown.

There are 13 residues in the CDR3. V lost 6 bases and J lost 4, with 13 bases in between. CDR1 SQVTM and CDR2 ANQGSEA come from the germline V gene. The data were produced by immunoSEQ multiplex PCR, yet TCRdb's version contains in-frame clones alone and is incomplete. There are more than 95,000 clones in the sample; more than 85% occur only once, and over 0.8% lies in the top ten. The V and J genes are TRBV29-1 and TRBJ1-3; D remains ambiguous. The sequences come from unstimulated CD4+ T cells sorted from spleen or lymph node cells, collected before intestinal transplant. This clonotype was obtained from a human donor who received an intestinal transplant. The CDR3: CSVTVGIGNTIYF. The CDR3 DNA follows: TGCAGCGTCACGGTCGGGATAGGAAACACCATATATTTT. The variable domain in full, completed from reference TRBV29-1 and TRBJ1-3, reads SAVISQKPSRDICQRGTSLTIQCQVDSQVTMMFWYRQQPGQSLTLIATANQGSEATYESGFVIDKFPISRPNLTFSTLTVSNMSPEDSSIYLCSVTVGIGNTIYFGEGSWLTVV.